These T cell receptor beta chains were read from a single sample in a study of shared clonotypes between healthy human individuals. The method was immunoSEQ multiplex PCR; TCRdb's version includes in-frame clones alone and lacks a portion of them. The profile shows roughly 2.6 million clones, around 94% of them singletons. The sequencing sample was made of naive CD4+ T cells sorted from blood. The receptors derive from a man between 18 and 35 years old in good health. Each CDR3 is given with its conserved first and last residue. Fields, in order: D gene, V gene, J gene, clone size, CDR3 DNA, CDR3 protein. A D gene is named only where the DNA matches it firmly. Size is stated for part of the rows, as once, few or many counts, or as a class when the clone is expanded.

D: NA; V: TRBV4-3; J: TRBJ2-7; size: NA; DNA: TGCGCCAGCAGCCAAGACGGTCCCAGGGGTCGGGACGAGCAGTACTTC; CDR3: CASSQDGPRGRDEQYF
D: NA; V: TRBV5-6; J: TRBJ1-5; size: NA; DNA: TGTGCCAGCAGCTTGTCTGGGAGGGAGGACAATCAGCCCCAGCATTTT; CDR3: CASSLSGREDNQPQHF
D: NA; V: TRBV28; J: TRBJ2-7; size: NA; DNA: TGTGCCAGCGGAATTGCAGGGTTAGAGCAGTACTTC; CDR3: CASGIAGLEQYF
D: TRBD2; V: TRBV10-3; J: TRBJ2-3; size: NA; DNA: TGTGCCATCAGTGAGTTGGGACTAGCCACCACAGATACGCAGTATTTT; CDR3: CAISELGLATTDTQYF
D: NA; V: TRBV4-3; J: TRBJ1-1; size: NA; DNA: TGCGCCAGCAGCCAAGTAGGGGCGGGGAACACTGAAGCTTTCTTT; CDR3: CASSQVGAGNTEAFF
D: NA; V: TRBV6-5; J: TRBJ2-5; size: NA; DNA: TGTGCCAGCAGAGCAGAGACCCAGTACTTC; CDR3: CASRAETQYF
D: NA; V: TRBV9; J: TRBJ1-6; size: once; DNA: TGTGCCAGCAGCCCTCGGGTAGGGGGGAACAATTCACCCCTCCACTTT; CDR3: CASSPRVGGNNSPLHF
D: TRBD1; V: TRBV25-1; J: TRBJ2-7; size: NA; DNA: TGTGCCAGCAGTGACCCCGGGACAGGGTCCTACGAGCAGTACTTC; CDR3: CASSDPGTGSYEQYF
D: TRBD2; V: TRBV7-2; J: TRBJ2-7; size: NA; DNA: TGTGCCAGCGCGCGAGCGGGGGCCCTTTACGAGCAGTACTTC; CDR3: CASARAGALYEQYF
D: NA; V: TRBV10-3; J: TRBJ2-1; size: NA; DNA: TGTGCCATCAGGCGAGACAGTGAGCAGTTCTTC; CDR3: CAIRRDSEQFF
D: TRBD2; V: TRBV9; J: TRBJ2-7; size: NA; DNA: TGTGCCAGCAGCGTAGATGGGACTAATTCTCCCTACGAGCAGTACTTC; CDR3: CASSVDGTNSPYEQYF
D: NA; V: TRBV29-1; J: TRBJ2-5; size: once; DNA: TGCAGCGTTGTATACGGGAGTAAGCAAGAGACCCAGTACTTC; CDR3: CSVVYGSKQETQYF
D: TRBD1; V: TRBV19; J: TRBJ1-1; size: NA; DNA: TGTGCCAGTAGAGAATGGACAGGGCTGGACACTGAAGCTTTCTTT; CDR3: CASREWTGLDTEAFF
D: TRBD2; V: TRBV7-9; J: TRBJ2-2; size: NA; DNA: TGTGCCAGCTATGAGACGGGAGGGCCAGACGGGGAGCTGTTTTTT; CDR3: CASYETGGPDGELFF
D: NA; V: TRBV11-2; J: TRBJ2-1; size: NA; DNA: TGTGCCAGCAGCTTAGAGGGACGGGGGGCCTCCTACAATGAGCAGTTCTTC; CDR3: CASSLEGRGASYNEQFF
D: NA; V: TRBV28; J: TRBJ2-7; size: NA; DNA: TGTGCCAGCAGACTACCGGGATCAGATGTCTACGAGCAGTACTTC; CDR3: CASRLPGSDVYEQYF
D: NA; V: TRBV7-2; J: TRBJ1-6; size: NA; DNA: TGTGCCAGCAGCGGCACCAGAAGCAGCGGATCTTATTCACCCCTCCACTTT; CDR3: CASSGTRSSGSYSPLHF
D: NA; V: TRBV2; J: TRBJ1-1; size: few; DNA: TGTGCCAGCAGTCTAATACAGGGGAACACTGAAGCTTTCTTT; CDR3: CASSLIQGNTEAFF
D: TRBD2; V: TRBV11-2; J: TRBJ2-4; size: NA; DNA: TGTGCCAGCAGCTTAGTTGTTAAGCGGGGGGGAATAGCCAAAAACATTCAGTACTTC; CDR3: CASSLVVKRGGIAKNIQYF
D: NA; V: TRBV5-6; J: TRBJ1-1; size: NA; DNA: TGTGCCAGCAGCCCTGACAAGAACACTGAAGCTTTCTTT; CDR3: CASSPDKNTEAFF
D: NA; V: TRBV10-3; J: TRBJ1-2; size: NA; DNA: TGTGCCATCAGTGAACTGTCTAACTATGGCTACACCTTC; CDR3: CAISELSNYGYTF
D: TRBD2; V: TRBV7-2; J: TRBJ2-5; size: NA; DNA: TGTGCCAGCAGCTTGTCCGGGACTACTATGGGACAAGAGACCCAGTACTTC; CDR3: CASSLSGTTMGQETQYF